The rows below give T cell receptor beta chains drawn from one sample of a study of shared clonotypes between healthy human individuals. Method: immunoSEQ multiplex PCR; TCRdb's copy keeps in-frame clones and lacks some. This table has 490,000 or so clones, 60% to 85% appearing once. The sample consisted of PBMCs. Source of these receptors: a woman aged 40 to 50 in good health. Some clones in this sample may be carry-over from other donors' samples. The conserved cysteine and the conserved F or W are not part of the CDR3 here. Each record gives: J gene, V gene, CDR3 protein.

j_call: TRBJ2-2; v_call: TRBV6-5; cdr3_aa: ASSSDRSEGELF
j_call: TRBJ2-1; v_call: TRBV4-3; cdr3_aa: ASSRDTFSYNEQF
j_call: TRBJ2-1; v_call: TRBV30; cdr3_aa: AWRGRFEQF
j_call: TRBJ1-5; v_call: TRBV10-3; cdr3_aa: AIRGASNQPQH
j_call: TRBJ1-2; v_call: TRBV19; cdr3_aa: ASMDSAFEFYGYT
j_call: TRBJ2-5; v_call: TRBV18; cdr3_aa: ASSPGTGPGRTQY
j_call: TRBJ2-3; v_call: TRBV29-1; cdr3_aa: SAGLAGDTQY
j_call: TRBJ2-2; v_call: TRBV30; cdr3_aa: AWRQGVNTGELF
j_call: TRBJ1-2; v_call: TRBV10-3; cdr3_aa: AISESGDLYGYT
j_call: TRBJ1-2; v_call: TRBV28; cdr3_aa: ASSFQGADSYGYT
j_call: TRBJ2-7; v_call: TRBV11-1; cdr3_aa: ASSSRGRGEQY
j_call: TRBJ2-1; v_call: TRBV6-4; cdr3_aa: ASSDSATGLAGRGGQF
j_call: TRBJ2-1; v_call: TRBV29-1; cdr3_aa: SVTETLYNEQF
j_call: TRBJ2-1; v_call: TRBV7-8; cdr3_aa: ASSLEFSGETFDEQF
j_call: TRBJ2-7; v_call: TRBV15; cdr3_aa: ATSRESRGVSHEQY
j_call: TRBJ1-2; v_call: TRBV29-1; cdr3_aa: SARDTGNYGYT
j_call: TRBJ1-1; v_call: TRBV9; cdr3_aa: ASSERVGNTEAF
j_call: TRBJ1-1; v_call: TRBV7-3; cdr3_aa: ASSQDRADTEAF
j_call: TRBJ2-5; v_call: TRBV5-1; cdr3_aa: ASSPQGALQETQY
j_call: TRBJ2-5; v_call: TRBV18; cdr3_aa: ASSPSTLAGETQY
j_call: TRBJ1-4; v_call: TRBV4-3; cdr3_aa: ASSPDRVGTNEKLF
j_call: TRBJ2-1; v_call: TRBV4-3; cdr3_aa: ASSQRESYNEQF
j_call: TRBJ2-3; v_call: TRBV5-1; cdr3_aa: ASSLAVGGGSTDTQY
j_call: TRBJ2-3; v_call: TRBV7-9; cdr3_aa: ASSPRYWREIADTQY
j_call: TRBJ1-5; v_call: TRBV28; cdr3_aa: ASRAGSWAQPQH
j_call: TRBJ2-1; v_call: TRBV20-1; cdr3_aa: SAYGNEQF
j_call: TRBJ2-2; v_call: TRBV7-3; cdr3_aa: ASSSYSGSTGKLF
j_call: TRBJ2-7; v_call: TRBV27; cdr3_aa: ASSSQREGRYEQY
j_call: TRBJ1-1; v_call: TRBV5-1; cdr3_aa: ASSLDSVRNTEAF
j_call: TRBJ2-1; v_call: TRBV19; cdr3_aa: ASRRGLAGLSYNEQF
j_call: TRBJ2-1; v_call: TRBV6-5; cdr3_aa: ASTNPLTSNEQF
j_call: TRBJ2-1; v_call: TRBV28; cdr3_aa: ASNLAGVENEQF
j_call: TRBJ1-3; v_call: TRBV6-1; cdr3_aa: VSSPGTGSGNTIY
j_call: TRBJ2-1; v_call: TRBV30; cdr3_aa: AWGSISGTIQF
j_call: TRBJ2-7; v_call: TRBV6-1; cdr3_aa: ASSEGGSYGQY
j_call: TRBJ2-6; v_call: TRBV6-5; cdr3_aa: ASSYAQGPGANVLT
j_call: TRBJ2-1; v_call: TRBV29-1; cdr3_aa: SVRTNDNEQF
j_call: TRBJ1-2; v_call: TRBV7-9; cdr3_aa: ASSLGGLPRGYT
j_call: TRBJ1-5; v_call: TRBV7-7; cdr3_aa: ASSVTQVIGDQPQH
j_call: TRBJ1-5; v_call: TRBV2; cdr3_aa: ASSHPISNQPQH
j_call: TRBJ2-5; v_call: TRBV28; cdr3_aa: ASSLGSSPVQETQY
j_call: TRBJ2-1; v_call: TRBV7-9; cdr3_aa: ASSPGLAGGDEQF